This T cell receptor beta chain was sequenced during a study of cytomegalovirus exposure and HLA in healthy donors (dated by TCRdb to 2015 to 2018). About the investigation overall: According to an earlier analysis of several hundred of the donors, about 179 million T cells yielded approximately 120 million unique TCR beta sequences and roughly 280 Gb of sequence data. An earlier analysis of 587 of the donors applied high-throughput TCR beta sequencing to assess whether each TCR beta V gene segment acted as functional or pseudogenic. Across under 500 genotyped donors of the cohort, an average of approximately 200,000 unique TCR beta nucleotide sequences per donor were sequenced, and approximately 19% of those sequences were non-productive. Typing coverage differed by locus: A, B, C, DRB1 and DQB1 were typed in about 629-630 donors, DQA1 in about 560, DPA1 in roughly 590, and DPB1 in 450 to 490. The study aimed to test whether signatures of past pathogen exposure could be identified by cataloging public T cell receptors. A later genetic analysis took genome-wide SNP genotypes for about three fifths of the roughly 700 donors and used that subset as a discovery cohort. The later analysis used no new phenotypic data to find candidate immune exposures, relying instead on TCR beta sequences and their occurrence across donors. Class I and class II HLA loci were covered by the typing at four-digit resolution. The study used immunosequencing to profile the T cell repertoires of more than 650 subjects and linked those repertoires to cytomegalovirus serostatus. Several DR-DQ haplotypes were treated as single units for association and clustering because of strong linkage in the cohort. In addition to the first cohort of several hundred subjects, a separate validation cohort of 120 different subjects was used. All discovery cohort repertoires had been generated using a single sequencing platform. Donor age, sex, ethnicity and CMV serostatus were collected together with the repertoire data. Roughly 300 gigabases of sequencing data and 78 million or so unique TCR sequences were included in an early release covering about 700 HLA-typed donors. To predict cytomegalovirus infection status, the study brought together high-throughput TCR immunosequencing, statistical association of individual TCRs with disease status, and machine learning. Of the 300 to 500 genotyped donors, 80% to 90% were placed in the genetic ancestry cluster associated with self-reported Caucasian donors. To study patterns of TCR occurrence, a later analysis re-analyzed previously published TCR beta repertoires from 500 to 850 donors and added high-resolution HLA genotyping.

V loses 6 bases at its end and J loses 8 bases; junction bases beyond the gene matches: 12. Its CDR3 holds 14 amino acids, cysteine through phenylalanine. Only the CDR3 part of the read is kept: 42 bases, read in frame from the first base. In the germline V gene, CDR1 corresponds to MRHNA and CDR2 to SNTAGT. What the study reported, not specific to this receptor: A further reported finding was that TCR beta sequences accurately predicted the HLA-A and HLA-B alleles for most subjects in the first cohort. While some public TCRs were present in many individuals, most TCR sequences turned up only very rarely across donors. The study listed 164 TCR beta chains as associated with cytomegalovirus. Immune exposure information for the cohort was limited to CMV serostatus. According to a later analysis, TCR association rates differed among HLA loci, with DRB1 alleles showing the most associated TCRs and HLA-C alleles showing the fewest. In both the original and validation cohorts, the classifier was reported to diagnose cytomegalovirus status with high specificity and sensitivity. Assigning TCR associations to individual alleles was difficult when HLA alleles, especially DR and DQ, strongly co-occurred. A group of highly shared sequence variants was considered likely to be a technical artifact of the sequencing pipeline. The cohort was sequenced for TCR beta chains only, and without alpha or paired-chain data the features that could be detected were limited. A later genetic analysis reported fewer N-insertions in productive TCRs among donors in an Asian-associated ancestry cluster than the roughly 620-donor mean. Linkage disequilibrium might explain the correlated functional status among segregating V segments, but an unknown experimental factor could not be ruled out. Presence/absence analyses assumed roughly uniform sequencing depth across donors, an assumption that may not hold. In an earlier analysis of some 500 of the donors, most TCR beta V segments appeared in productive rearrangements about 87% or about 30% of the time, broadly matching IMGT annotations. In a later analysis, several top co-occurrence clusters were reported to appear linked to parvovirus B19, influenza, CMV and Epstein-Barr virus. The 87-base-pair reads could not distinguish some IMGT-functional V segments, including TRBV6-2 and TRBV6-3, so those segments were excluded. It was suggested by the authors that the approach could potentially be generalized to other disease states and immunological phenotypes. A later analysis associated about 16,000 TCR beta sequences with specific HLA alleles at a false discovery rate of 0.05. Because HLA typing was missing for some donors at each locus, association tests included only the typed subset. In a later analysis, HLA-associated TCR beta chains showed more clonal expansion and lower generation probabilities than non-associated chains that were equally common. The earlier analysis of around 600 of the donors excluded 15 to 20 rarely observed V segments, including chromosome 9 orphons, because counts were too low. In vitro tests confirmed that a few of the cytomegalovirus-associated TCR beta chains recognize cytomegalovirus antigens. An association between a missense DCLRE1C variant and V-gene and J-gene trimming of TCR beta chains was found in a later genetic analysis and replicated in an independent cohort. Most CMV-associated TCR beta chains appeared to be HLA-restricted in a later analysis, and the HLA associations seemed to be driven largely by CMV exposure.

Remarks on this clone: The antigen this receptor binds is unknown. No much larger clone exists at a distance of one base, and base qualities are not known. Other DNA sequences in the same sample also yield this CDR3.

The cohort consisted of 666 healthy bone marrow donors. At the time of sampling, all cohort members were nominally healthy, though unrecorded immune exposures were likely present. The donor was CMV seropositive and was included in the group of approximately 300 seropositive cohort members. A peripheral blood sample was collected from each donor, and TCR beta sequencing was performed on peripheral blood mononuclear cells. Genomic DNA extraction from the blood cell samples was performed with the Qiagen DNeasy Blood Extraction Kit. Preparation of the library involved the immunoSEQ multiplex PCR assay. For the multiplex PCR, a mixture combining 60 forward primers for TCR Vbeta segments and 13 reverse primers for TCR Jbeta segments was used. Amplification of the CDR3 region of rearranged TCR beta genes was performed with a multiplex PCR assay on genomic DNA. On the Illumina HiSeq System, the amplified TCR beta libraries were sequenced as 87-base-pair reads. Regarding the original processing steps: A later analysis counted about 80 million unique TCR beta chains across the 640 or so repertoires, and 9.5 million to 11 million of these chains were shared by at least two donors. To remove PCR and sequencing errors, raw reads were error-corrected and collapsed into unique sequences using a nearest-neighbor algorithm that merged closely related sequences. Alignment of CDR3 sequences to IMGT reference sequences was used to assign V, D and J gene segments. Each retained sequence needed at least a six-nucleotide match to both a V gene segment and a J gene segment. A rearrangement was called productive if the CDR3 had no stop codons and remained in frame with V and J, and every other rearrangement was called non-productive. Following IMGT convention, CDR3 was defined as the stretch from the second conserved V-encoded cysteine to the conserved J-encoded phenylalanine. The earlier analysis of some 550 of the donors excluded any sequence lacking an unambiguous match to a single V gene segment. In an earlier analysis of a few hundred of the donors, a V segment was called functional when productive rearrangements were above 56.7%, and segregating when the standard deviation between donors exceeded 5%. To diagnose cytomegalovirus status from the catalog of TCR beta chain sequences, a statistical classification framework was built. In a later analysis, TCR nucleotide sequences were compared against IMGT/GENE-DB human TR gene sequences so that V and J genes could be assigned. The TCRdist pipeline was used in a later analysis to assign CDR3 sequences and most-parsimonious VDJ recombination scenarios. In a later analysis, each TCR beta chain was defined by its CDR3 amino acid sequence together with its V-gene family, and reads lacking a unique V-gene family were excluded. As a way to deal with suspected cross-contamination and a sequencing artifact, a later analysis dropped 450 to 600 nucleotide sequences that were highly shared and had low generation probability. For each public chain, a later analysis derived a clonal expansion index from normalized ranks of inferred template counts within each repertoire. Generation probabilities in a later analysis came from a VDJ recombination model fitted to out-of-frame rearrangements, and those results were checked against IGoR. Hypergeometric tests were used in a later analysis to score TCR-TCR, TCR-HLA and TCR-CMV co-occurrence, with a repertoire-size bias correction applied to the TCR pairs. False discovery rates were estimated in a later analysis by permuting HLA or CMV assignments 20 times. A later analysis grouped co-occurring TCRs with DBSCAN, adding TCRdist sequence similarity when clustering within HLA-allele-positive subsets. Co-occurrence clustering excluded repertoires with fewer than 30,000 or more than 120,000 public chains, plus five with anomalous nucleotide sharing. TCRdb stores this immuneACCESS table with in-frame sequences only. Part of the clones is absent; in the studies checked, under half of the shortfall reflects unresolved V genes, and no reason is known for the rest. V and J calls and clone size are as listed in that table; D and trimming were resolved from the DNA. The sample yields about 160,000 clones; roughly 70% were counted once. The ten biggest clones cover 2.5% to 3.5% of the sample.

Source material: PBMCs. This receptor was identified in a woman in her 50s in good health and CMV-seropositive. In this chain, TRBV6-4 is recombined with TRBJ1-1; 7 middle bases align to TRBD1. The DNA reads TGTGCCAGCAGCCCTCGTAGGGACAGCTCAGAAGCTTTCTTT. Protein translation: CASSPRRDSSEAFF.